These 22 T cell receptor beta chains came from one sample sequenced in a study of T cells after yellow fever vaccination. TCRdb re-called the 5' RACE reads through MiXCR, storing one row per CDR3 protein. This table holds about 360,000 distinct CDR3 sequences, about 6% found once. Material: PBMCs, obtained 5 days after the yellow fever booster vaccination. All receptors derive from a man aged 25 to 40 who received the YFV17D yellow fever vaccine.

Of note for this clonotype: One end of the junction varies from germline; a read error may be responsible. V and J are TRBV7-9 and TRBJ2-6; the D is unclear. The CDR3 covers 11 residues. Germline lookup yields CDR1 SEHNR and CDR2 FQNEAQ (reference sequence). The CDR3 spells CASSLRPRAFF. The CDR3, as DNA: TGTGCCAGCAGCTTACGCCCAAGGGCCTTTTTC. Variable domain in full (rest from reference TRBV7-9 and TRBJ2-6): DTGVSQNPRHKITKRGQNVTFRCDPISEHNRLYWYRQTLGQGPEFLTYFQNEAQLEKSRLLSDRFSAERPKGSFSTLEIQRTEQGDSAMYLCASSLRPRAFFGAGSRLTVL.

V usage is TRBV7-2 and J usage is TRBJ2-1; the D gene is possibly TRBD2 (5 bases). CDR3 size: 15 residues. V lost 5 bases and J 9 bases, leaving 20 bases between the germline ends. Germline V gene sequence: CDR1 SGHTA, CDR2 FQGNSA. The CDR3 DNA sequence: TGTGCCAGCAGCGCCGCGGCTTTTGGGAGTACTGAGCAGTTCTTC. Protein sequence: CASSAAAFGSTEQFF.

This clonotype was seen only a few times. The V call is TRBV5-6, the J call TRBJ1-2, with 9 bases aligning to TRBD1. CDR1 and CDR2 from the germline V gene are SGHDT and YYEEEE. V dropped 0 bases and J dropped 4; count of bases not matched to a gene: 4. The CDR3 runs 15 residues. CDR3 protein: CASSLDRGLGYGYTF. In DNA, the CDR3 is TGTGCCAGCAGCTTGGACAGGGGGCTTGGCTATGGCTACACCTTC.

The rearrangement uses TRBV20-1 and TRBJ2-3, with a tentative D call TRBD1 (5 bases). V was cut by 0 bases and J by 0 bases, with 10 bases left in between. The CDR3 contains 15 residues. Germline assignment: CDR1 DFQATT and CDR2 SNEGSKA (reference sequence). The CDR3 loop reads CSARDHQGSTDTQYF. CDR3 DNA: TGCAGTGCTAGAGATCACCAGGGCAGCACAGATACGCAGTATTTT.

This clonotype was recorded many times. The chain couples TRBV12-3 or TRBV12-4 to TRBJ2-3; 7 bases map to TRBD2. Trimming cost V 4 bases and J 2 bases; bases outside gene matches: 6. The CDR3 is made up of 15 amino acids. The CDR3 reads CASSSNGRTTDTQYF. CDR3 bases: TGTGCCAGCAGTTCTAACGGGAGGACCACAGATACGCAGTATTTT.

V usage is TRBV2 and J usage is TRBJ2-5; no firm D call. CDR3 size: 12 residues. Trimming stripped 9 bases from V and 0 bases from J, with 8 bases between. CDR1 is SNHLY, CDR2 FYNNEI, per germline. DNA of the CDR3: TGTGCCAGTAACAAGTACCAAGAGACCCAGTACTTC. This translates into CASNKYQETQYF.

The rearrangement joins TRBV12-3 or TRBV12-4 to TRBJ1-2; D is undetermined. Trimming shortened V by 1 base and J by 6 bases, and 9 bases separated the two germline ends. CDR3 size: 13 residues. CDR3 DNA: TGTGCCAGCAGTTTAGGTAGTCCAGATGGCTACACCTTC. Translated, it gives CASSLGSPDGYTF.

This clonotype was found many times. The chain has TRBV12-3 or TRBV12-4 and TRBJ2-4, with TRBD1 matching over 7 bases. With V trimmed by 5 bases and J by 6 bases, 7 bases remained unmatched. CDR3 length: 14 residues. CDR3 sequence reads: CASSLRQGRNIQYF. CDR3 DNA: TGTGCCAGCAGTCTCCGACAGGGCAGAAACATTCAGTACTTC.

This clonotype was seen a handful of times. The rearrangement joins TRBV10-2 to TRBJ2-7, with 9 positions matching TRBD1. Germline trimming cut 0 bases from V and 2 bases from J; bases unmatched to any gene: 2. The CDR3 totals 15 residues. Germline V gene sequence: CDR1 WSHSY, CDR2 SAAADI. This chain's CDR3 is CASSESGQGPYEQYF. The CDR3 DNA reads as TGCGCCAGCAGTGAGTCGGGACAGGGACCCTACGAGCAGTACTTC.

This clonotype was counted only a few times. The chain uses TRBV2 and TRBJ2-1; tentatively, D is TRBD2 (6 bases). V was cut by 4 bases and J by 1 base, with 14 bases left in between. Germline V gene lookup returns CDR1 SNHLY and CDR2 FYNNEI. This CDR3 spans 16 amino acids. CDR3 DNA sequence: TGTGCCAGCAGTGCTCTAGCGCCGATTTCCTACAATGAGCAGTTCTTC. Its translation is CASSALAPISYNEQFF. Full variable domain (rest looked up from reference TRBV2 and TRBJ2-1): EPEVTQTPSHQVTQMGQEVILRCVPISNHLYFYWYRQILGQKVEFLVSFYNNEISEKSEIFDDQFSVERPDGSNFTLKIRSTKLEDSAMYFCASSALAPISYNEQFFGPGTRLTVL.

About this clonotype: A much more abundant neighbour one base away suggests this may be a read error. The final CDR3 position lacks the conserved phenylalanine or tryptophan, pointing to a likely read error. The rearrangement uses TRBV12-3 or TRBV12-4 and TRBJ2-1; D is unresolved. The CDR3 covers 11 residues. V lost 3 bases, J lost 9 bases, and 6 bases lay in between. This chain's CDR3 is CASSFDAEQFS. In nucleotides, the CDR3 is TGTGCCAGCAGTTTTGATGCTGAGCAGTTCTCC.

This clonotype was seen repeatedly, ten times or more. The chain employs TRBV23-1 and TRBJ2-1; 13 nucleotides line up with TRBD2. TRBV23-1 is assigned to the ORF class and has an uncertain function. Trimming took 2 bases from V and 10 from J; bases not matched to a gene: 5. The CDR3 spans 15 residues. This chain's CDR3 is CASSQGLAGVREQFF. The CDR3 region has the DNA TGCGCCAGCAGTCAAGGACTAGCGGGAGTTCGGGAGCAGTTCTTC.

This clonotype appeared many times. The V and J genes are TRBV5-1 and TRBJ2-7; tentatively, D is TRBD2 (5 bases). Trimming left V 4 bases short and J 3 bases short, with 17 bases between. Germline V gives CDR1 SGHRS, CDR2 YFSETQ. CDR3 length: 15 residues. Here the CDR3 DNA reads TGCGCCAGCAGCCCCAGATCCCGAGGGTACTACGAGCAGTACTTC. It is translated as CASSPRSRGYYEQYF.

This clonotype is a singleton in its sample. One end of the junction is discordant with germline, which a read error may explain. The rearrangement links TRBV20-1 to TRBJ2-2, with TRBD1 as a possible D gene (6 bases). The CDR3 has 16 amino acids. Germline V gene sequence: CDR1 DFQATT, CDR2 SNEGSKA (reference sequence). The DNA for the CDR3 is TGCTGTGCCACCAAAGTAGGACAGACGAACACCGGGGAGCTGTTTTTT. Translating it yields CCATKVGQTNTGELFF.

In its sample, this clonotype was seen many times. The rearrangement joins TRBV14 to TRBJ2-7, with 7 bases that match TRBD2. CDR1 is SGHDN, CDR2 FVKESK, per germline. Unmatched junction bases numbered 5, after V lost 6 bases and J lost 0 bases. The CDR3 is 14 amino acids. CDR3 nucleotide sequence: TGTGCCAGCAGACCCAGCGGGAACTCCTACGAGCAGTACTTC. Translating it yields CASRPSGNSYEQYF.

This clonotype has more than one count but fewer than ten. The rearrangement uses TRBV25-1 and TRBJ2-7; 7 bases map to TRBD2. The length of the CDR3 is 15 residues. The germline V gene has CDR1 MGHDK and CDR2 SYGVNS. J gave up 2 bases and V 6 bases, and 10 bases lay outside the gene matches. This CDR3 is CASRTGGTIAYEQYF. The CDR3 DNA reads as TGTGCCAGCAGGACCGGGGGGACCATCGCCTACGAGCAGTACTTC.

This clonotype was picked up many times. The rearrangement links TRBV12-3 or TRBV12-4 to TRBJ2-4, with TRBD2 identical over 8 bases. The CDR3 runs to 15 residues. V shed 3 bases and J 8 bases; nucleotides not matched to a gene: 9. Written as DNA, the CDR3 is TGTGCCAGCAGTTTTTCAAGCGGGAGCGCGGACATTCAGTACTTC. Amino acid sequence: CASSFSSGSADIQYF.

This clonotype was observed many times. The chain carries TRBV19 and TRBJ2-1, with D hard to call. The CDR3 is made up of 12 amino acids. Germline assignment: CDR1 LNHDA and CDR2 SQIVND (reference sequence). Trimming removed 6 bases from V and 10 bases from J, with 13 bases in between. In nucleotides, the CDR3 is TGTGCCAGTAGCAAGGCCACCATGGAGCAGTTCTTC. Amino acid sequence: CASSKATMEQFF.

This clonotype was seen ten or more times. The chain links TRBV12-3 or TRBV12-4 to TRBJ2-7; D not resolved. The CDR3 totals 16 residues. The ends were cut back, 6 bases at V and 0 bases at J, with 18 bases in the middle. The DNA for the CDR3 is TGTGCCAGCAGGAAGGCCGGCCAGTCAAGCTCCTACGAGCAGTACTTC. It codes for CASRKAGQSSSYEQYF.

This clonotype was observed many times. The chain combines TRBV6-1 with TRBJ2-4; no clear D. V was trimmed by 8 bases and J by 5 bases, leaving 16 bases between them. From germline, CDR1 is MNHNS and CDR2 SASEGT. CDR3 length equals 14 residues. The CDR3 DNA sequence: TGTGCCAGCTTTGGACGGTGGGTCCAAAACATTCAGTACTTC. Its translation: CASFGRWVQNIQYF.

This clonotype was observed a handful of times. The chain employs TRBV5-1 and TRBJ2-5; the match to TRBD2 covers 11 bases. The CDR3 sequence is 15 residues long. The germline V gene has CDR1 SGHRS and CDR2 YFSETQ. J was trimmed by 4 bases and V by 5 bases; bases with no gene match: 7. DNA of the CDR3: TGCGCCAGCAGGGCGGGACTAGCGGAACTAGAGACCCAGTACTTC. Protein product: CASRAGLAELETQYF. Full variable domain (outside the CDR3, taken from reference TRBV5-1 and TRBJ2-5): KAGVTQTPRYLIKTRGQQVTLSCSPISGHRSVSWYQQTPGQGLQFLFEYFSETQRNKGNFPGRFSGRQFSNSRSEMNVSTLELGDSALYLCASRAGLAELETQYFGPGTRLLVL.

This clonotype showed up many times. This chain joins TRBV9 and TRBJ2-1; 8 nucleotides line up with TRBD1. Per the germline V gene, CDR1 is SGDLS and CDR2 is YYNGEE. The V gene end was trimmed by 2 bases and the J gene end by 7 bases; junction bases not matched to a gene: 5. The CDR3 runs 14 residues. This CDR3 reads CASSVDRGLNEQFF. The CDR3 DNA follows: TGTGCCAGCAGCGTCGACAGGGGTTTAAATGAGCAGTTCTTC.